This is a list of T cell receptor beta chains from one sample in a study of cytomegalovirus exposure and HLA in healthy donors. Method: immunoSEQ multiplex PCR; TCRdb's copy keeps in-frame clones and lacks some. The table has about 180,000 clones, around 80% seen once. The sequenced sample consisted of PBMCs. The receptors here all came from a man aged 40-49 years in good health and CMV-seronegative. Each CDR3 is given with its conserved first and last residue. A D gene is named only where the DNA matches it firmly. Clone size is shown for a subset of rows, as once, few, many or a class of expanded clone.

j_gene | d_gene | abundance | v_gene | CDR3nt | CDR3aa
TRBJ2-7 | TRBD2 | NA | TRBV7-8 | TGTGCCAGCAGCTCAAGCGGGATGGCGTACGAGCAGTACTTC | CASSSSGMAYEQYF
TRBJ2-3 | NA | NA | TRBV27 | TGTGCCAGCAGTTTATATCTCCCAACGAGGAGCACAGATACGCAGTATTTT | CASSLYLPTRSTDTQYF
TRBJ1-2 | TRBD1 | once | TRBV28 | TGTGCCAGCAGTTTACCTGGACAGGGGTTCTATGGCTACACCTTC | CASSLPGQGFYGYTF
TRBJ1-1 | NA | few | TRBV5-4 | TGTGCCATCAGAGCGGGGCTGAACACTGAAGCTTTCTTT | CAIRAGLNTEAFF
TRBJ1-5 | NA | once | TRBV7-9 | TGTGCCAGCAGCTTAGCGGGGACTAGAAATCAGCCCCAGCATTTT | CASSLAGTRNQPQHF
TRBJ1-6 | TRBD1 | NA | TRBV5-4 | TGTGCCAGCAGCTATACGACAGGGATTAGATCACCCCTCCACTTT | CASSYTTGIRSPLHF
TRBJ1-3 | NA | NA | TRBV30 | TGTGCCTGGAGTGTAGGGGGTGGAAACACCATATATTTT | CAWSVGGGNTIYF
TRBJ1-5 | NA | few | TRBV4-3 | TGCGCCAGCAGCCAGGAGGAGGGGAGAGGTCAGCCCCAGCATTTT | CASSQEEGRGQPQHF
TRBJ1-2 | NA | NA | TRBV5-4 | TGTGCCAGCAGCTTGGGACTACAGGGAGACGGGCGCTATGGCTACACCTTC | CASSLGLQGDGRYGYTF
TRBJ2-2 | NA | once | TRBV18 | TGTGCCAGCTCACCTCCCGGTGGCAGGCTGAACACCGGGGAGCTGTTTTTT | CASSPPGGRLNTGELFF
TRBJ2-5 | TRBD2 | NA | TRBV29-1 | TGCAGCGTTGAAGTGTGGGCGGGGGGAATTGAGACCCAGTACTTC | CSVEVWAGGIETQYF
TRBJ1-5 | NA | NA | TRBV7-2 | TGTGCCAGCAGCTACGGGGGACCCCAGCATTTT | CASSYGGPQHF
TRBJ2-7 | TRBD2 | NA | TRBV28 | TGTGCCAGCAGTTTACTAGCGGGAGATAGGTCTGGGGACTTC | CASSLLAGDRSGDF
TRBJ2-2 | NA | NA | TRBV11-2 | TGTGCCAGCAGTTTTACCGGTAGCACCGGGGAGCTGTTTTTT | CASSFTGSTGELFF